Listed here is a single TCR beta chain. Its antigen is unidentified. The sample comes from a study of human T cells and chemical hapten exposure. The wider study: Patch tests containing 0.01% DPC, applied to the upper back, were read at 6 days.

Overall study results and limits: After DPC sensitization, TCRs above 1 in 1000 frequency showed no change.

This CDR3 comprises 14 residues. V lost 8 bases, J lost 5 bases, and 10 bases stayed unmatched. The germline V gene encodes CDR1 MNHNY and CDR2 SVGAGI (reference sequence). The time point here: pre-sensitization, week 0. Treatment described: therapeutic diphenylcyclopropenone sensitization with weekly scalp DPC. Patches went on only after blood had been drawn each time. In the study's own analysis: Samples had a median of 95,638 TCRs, ranging about 23,224 to 700,000. TCRdb re-derived calls from the RACE reads in MiXCR, one entry per CDR3 protein. TCRdb, rather than the study authors, made the V and J calls. The sample holds more than 80,000 distinct CDR3 sequences, 12% seen once.

The rearrangement joins TRBV6-6 to TRBJ2-7; 9 positions match TRBD1. The clonotype originates from a woman aged 50 to 65 with alopecia areata. Some clones in this sample may be carry-over from other donors' samples. Sequences were derived from whole blood, sampled in connection with sensitization to the hapten diphenylcyclopropenone (DPC). The CDR3 reads CASSGTGSKHEQYF. CDR3 nucleotide sequence: TGTGCCAGCTCAGGGACAGGGTCGAAGCACGAGCAGTACTTC.